The 2 T cell receptor beta chains given below trace back to one sample, sequenced in a study of blood T cell repertoires in COVID-19. The table came from immunoSEQ multiplex PCR; TCRdb's copy has only in-frame clones and leaves some out. The sample gives 410,000 or so clones, about 88% of which show up once; approximately 1.5% is in the top ten. The sample taken for sequencing was peripheral blood. The receptor set was obtained from a woman in her forties with COVID-19, enrolled during active disease.

The table lists this clone with a count of one. V is TRBV4-2 and J is TRBJ2-3; 12 positions match TRBD2. Trimming at V came to 1 base and at J to 8 bases, leaving 7 bases not matched to a gene. Germline CDR1 reads LGHNA; CDR2 reads YNFKEQ. The CDR3 totals 16 residues. The CDR3 sequence: CASSQVESSGGATQYF. The CDR3 nucleotides read TGTGCCAGCAGCCAAGTTGAGTCTAGCGGGGGGGCTACGCAGTATTTT.

To note about this clone: The junction shows a germline mismatch at one end, possibly a read error. This chain links TRBV7-7 with TRBJ1-1; D is unresolved. CDR3 length equals 13 residues. Germline-derived CDR1 and CDR2 are SSHAT and FNYEAQ (reference sequence). This CDR3 reads CASSFGANTEAFF. The CDR3 DNA reads TGTGCTAGCAGCTTCGGAGCCAACACTGAAGCTTTCTTT.